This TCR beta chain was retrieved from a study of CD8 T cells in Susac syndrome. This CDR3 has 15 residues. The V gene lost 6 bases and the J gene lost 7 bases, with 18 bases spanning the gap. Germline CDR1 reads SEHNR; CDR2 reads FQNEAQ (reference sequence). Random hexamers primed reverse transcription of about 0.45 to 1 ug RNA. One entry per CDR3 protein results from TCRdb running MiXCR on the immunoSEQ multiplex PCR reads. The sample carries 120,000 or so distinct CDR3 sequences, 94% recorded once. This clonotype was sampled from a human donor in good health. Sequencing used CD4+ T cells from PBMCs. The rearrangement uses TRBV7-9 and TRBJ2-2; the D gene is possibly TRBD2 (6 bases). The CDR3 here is CASRRSSGVVGELFF. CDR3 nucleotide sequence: TGTGCCAGCAGAAGATCCTCGGGAGTGGTCGGGGAGCTGTTTTTT.